Listed below are T cell receptor beta chains from one sample, sequenced in a study of vaccination effects on CD4 cells after COVID-19. The antigens of these receptors remain unknown. Using immunoSEQ multiplex PCR, the repertoire was profiled, and TCRdb retains in-frame clones only, with some absent. Here the sample spans about 70,000 clones, around 72% being singletons. The specimen was CD4+ T cells from PBMCs cultured with HIV peptides, collected before COVID-19 vaccination. The receptors shown here come from a human donor who had a prior SARS-CoV-2 infection. The CDR3 runs from the conserved cysteine through the conserved F or W. D genes are given only for firm matches. Part of the rows lack a size; the others show once, few, many or a class for expanded clones.

>TRBV15|-|-|TRBJ2-2
CATSRPRATTGELFF
TGTGCCACCAGCAGACCTCGCGCCACTACCGGGGAGCTGTTTTTT
>TRBV3-1/TRBV3-2|-|-|TRBJ2-7
CASSQKREGEQYF
TGTGCCAGCAGCCAGAAACGGGAAGGCGAGCAGTACTTC
>TRBV5-1|TRBD2|-|TRBJ2-5
CASSETLAGGGGETQYF
TGCGCCAGCAGCGAAACCCTAGCGGGGGGCGGGGGAGAGACCCAGTACTTC
>TRBV3-1/TRBV3-2|TRBD1|-|TRBJ1-3
CASSQVGDRRNTIYF
TGTGCCAGCAGCCAAGTGGGGGACAGGAGAAACACCATATATTTT
>TRBV4-2|TRBD2|once|TRBJ2-1
CASSQEYSGLVYEQFF
TGTGCCAGCAGCCAAGAGTATTCTGGACTAGTCTATGAGCAGTTCTTC
>TRBV6-6|-|-|TRBJ2-5
CAIAGHQQETQYF
TGTGCCATCGCGGGACACCAACAAGAGACCCAGTACTTC
>TRBV5-1|-|-|TRBJ1-1
CASSSGLANTEAFF
TGCGCCAGCAGCTCAGGGCTCGCTAACACTGAAGCTTTCTTT
>TRBV4-3|-|-|TRBJ2-3
CASSQKKAPLEADTQYF
TGCGCCAGCAGCCAAAAAAAGGCACCCCTAGAGGCAGATACGCAGTATTTT
>TRBV4-3|TRBD1|few|TRBJ1-1
CASSRDPGQGMIAFF
TGCGCCAGCAGCCGGGACCCGGGACAGGGGATGATAGCTTTCTTT
>TRBV7-3|TRBD2|-|TRBJ2-1
CASSPETGGREQFF
TGTGCCAGCAGCCCCGAAACGGGAGGGCGGGAGCAGTTCTTC
>TRBV5-1|-|-|TRBJ2-7
CASSLALYSYEQYF
TGCGCCAGCAGCTTAGCTCTATATTCCTACGAGCAGTACTTC
>TRBV18|TRBD1|few|TRBJ1-1
CASSPTGTGEAFF
TGTGCCAGCTCACCAACAGGGACAGGTGAAGCTTTCTTT
>TRBV19|TRBD1|-|TRBJ1-6
CASSFTGGNSPLHF
TGTGCCAGTAGTTTCACAGGGGGAAATTCACCCCTCCACTTT
>TRBV6-4|-|-|TRBJ2-1
CASMAQGAHWYEQFF
TGTGCCAGCATGGCCCAGGGTGCTCACTGGTATGAGCAGTTCTTC
>TRBV19|-|-|TRBJ2-5
CASSTRHTQETQYF
TGTGCCAGTAGTACCCGACATACACAAGAGACCCAGTACTTC
>TRBV29-1|TRBD2|-|TRBJ2-7
CSVARPGLRYEQYF
TGCAGCGTTGCAAGACCGGGACTACGCTACGAGCAGTACTTC
>TRBV12-3/TRBV12-4|-|-|TRBJ1-1
CASSFRENTEAFF
TGTGCCAGCAGTTTTAGGGAGAACACTGAAGCTTTCTTT
>TRBV5-1|-|-|TRBJ1-4
CASSRPSEGEKLFF
TGCGCCAGCAGCCGACCCTCAGAGGGTGAAAAACTGTTTTTT
>TRBV28|TRBD2|-|TRBJ2-7
CASSPRGSGRDNEQYF
TGTGCCAGCAGCCCTAGGGGTAGCGGGAGGGACAACGAGCAGTACTTC
>TRBV12-3/TRBV12-4|TRBD1|-|TRBJ2-7
CASSLGQSYEQYF
TGTGCCAGCAGTTTGGGACAGTCCTACGAGCAGTACTTC
>TRBV19|TRBD2|-|TRBJ2-7
CASSIFLAATYEQYF
TGTGCCAGTAGTATTTTTCTAGCGGCGACCTACGAGCAGTACTTC
>TRBV4-2|-|-|TRBJ1-4
CASSQDGVSGEGEKLFF
TGTGCCAGCAGCCAAGATGGTGTGTCAGGGGAGGGTGAAAAACTGTTTTTT
>TRBV5-1|-|-|TRBJ2-7
CASSFGQNVYEQYF
TGCGCCAGCAGCTTCGGCCAGAATGTTTACGAGCAGTACTTC
>TRBV6-5|-|-|TRBJ1-2
CASRLGGSSNYGYTF
TGTGCCAGCCGGCTAGGAGGGAGTTCTAACTATGGCTACACCTTC
>TRBV5-1|-|-|TRBJ1-1
CASSLNQNTEAFF
TGCGCCAGCAGCTTGAATCAGAACACTGAAGCTTTCTTT
>TRBV2|TRBD2|-|TRBJ2-1
CASTISGGGQFF
TGTGCCAGCACCATTAGCGGGGGGGGGCAGTTCTTC